This entry is about one T cell receptor (beta chain). This entry is derived from a study of blood T cell repertoires in COVID-19. Germline lookup yields CDR1 LGHDT and CDR2 YNNKEL (reference sequence). This CDR3 is 13 amino acids long. V shed 3 bases and J 6 bases; nucleotides not matched to a gene: 4. Some clones are missing from TCRdb's copy, which holds only in-frame ones; the method was immunoSEQ multiplex PCR. The sample holds around 30,000 clones, roughly 88% seen once. The TCR comes from a man aged 80 or over with acute or convalescent COVID-19. Sequenced sample: peripheral blood. V usage is TRBV3-1 (or the pseudogene TRBV3-2) and J usage is TRBJ2-5, with 7 bases aligning to TRBD1. The DNA of the CDR3 is TGTGCCAGCAGCCAGTGGGACAGACAGACCCAGTACTTC. This codes for CASSQWDRQTQYF.